The rows below give T cell receptor beta chains drawn from one sample of a study of control samples from healthy donors and cancer patients. TCRdb's copy holds only in-frame clones and misses some; the assay was immunoSEQ multiplex PCR. The data contain tens of thousands of clones, less than 80% of them singletons. The sequenced sample was PBMCs. The source of these receptors is a man aged 60 to 75 with head and neck cancer. CDR3s include the opening cysteine and the closing phenylalanine or tryptophan. The D gene is left open where the match is weak. Rows give clone size only sometimes, using once, few, many, or a class for an expanded clone.

clone_size	v_call	d_call	j_call	cdr3_aa	cdr3_nt
NA	TRBV15	TRBD2	TRBJ2-2	CATSSGRASGELFF	TGTGCCACCAGCAGCGGGAGGGCCTCCGGGGAGCTGTTTTTT
NA	TRBV10-3	NA	TRBJ1-1	CAISADLSLAFF	TGTGCCATCAGTGCTGACCTGTCGTTGGCTTTCTTT
once	TRBV19	NA	TRBJ2-1	CASSILGRVSSYNEQFF	TGTGCCAGTAGTATTTTGGGACGAGTCAGCTCCTACAATGAGCAGTTCTTC
NA	TRBV4-2	NA	TRBJ1-5	CASSQVMGQGDQPQHF	TGTGCCAGCAGCCAAGTCATGGGGCAAGGCGATCAGCCCCAGCATTTT
medium-sized	TRBV27	TRBD1	TRBJ1-6	CASSFRTGLNSPLHF	TGTGCCAGCAGTTTTCGGACAGGGCTTAATTCACCCCTCCACTTT
NA	TRBV7-2	NA	TRBJ2-3	CASSLAGVLGTQYF	TGTGCCAGCAGCTTGGCAGGGGTTCTCGGTACGCAGTATTTT
NA	TRBV7-7	NA	TRBJ2-2	CASSPTRGNTGELFF	TGTGCCAGCAGCCCCACCCGGGGGAACACCGGGGAGCTGTTTTTT
NA	TRBV7-2	NA	TRBJ1-3	CASSLQGVLYSGNTIYF	TGTGCCAGCAGCCTCCAGGGCGTCCTCTACTCTGGAAACACCATATATTTT
NA	TRBV3-1/TRBV3-2	TRBD1	TRBJ1-2	CASSQGTGAFYYTF	TGTGCCAGCAGCCAAGGGACAGGGGCTTTCTACTACACCTTC
once	TRBV6-4	TRBD1	TRBJ1-2	CASKLTGGTNYGYTF	TGTGCCAGCAAATTAACAGGGGGAACTAACTATGGCTACACCTTC
once	TRBV4-1	NA	TRBJ1-1	CASSPREGEAFF	TGCGCCAGCAGCCCCCGGGAGGGGGAAGCTTTCTTT
NA	TRBV5-1	TRBD1	TRBJ1-3	CASSLGTGEYTIYF	TGCGCCAGCAGCTTGGGGACAGGGGAATACACCATATATTTT
NA	TRBV15	NA	TRBJ1-4	CATSRETGGNEKLFF	TGTGCCACCAGCAGAGAGACAGGAGGGAACGAAAAACTGTTTTTT
few	TRBV28	NA	TRBJ1-5	CASSLDRGSFNQPQHF	TGTGCCAGCAGTTTAGATAGGGGATCCTTCAATCAGCCCCAGCATTTT
NA	TRBV7-9	NA	TRBJ2-2	CASSPEGRRNTGELFF	TGTGCCAGCAGCCCCGAGGGACGGCGGAACACCGGGGAGCTGTTTTTT
few	TRBV7-2	TRBD2	TRBJ2-2	CASSLIAGGPTGELFF	TGTGCCAGCAGCTTGATAGCGGGAGGGCCGACCGGGGAGCTGTTTTTT
NA	TRBV30	NA	TRBJ1-1	CAWSVLNTEAFF	TGTGCCTGGAGTGTCCTGAACACTGAAGCTTTCTTT
NA	TRBV6-2/TRBV6-3	TRBD1	TRBJ1-2	CASSNRGLKGYTF	TGTGCCAGCAGTAACAGGGGGCTAAAGGGCTACACCTTC
few	TRBV6-5	NA	TRBJ1-1	CATLDLRDIGTEAFF	TGTGCCACCCTAGATCTCAGGGATATCGGCACTGAAGCTTTCTTT
once	TRBV19	NA	TRBJ2-1	CASSISSLGPNEQFF	TGTGCCAGTAGTATCTCCTCCTTAGGGCCCAATGAGCAGTTCTTC
NA	TRBV24-1	NA	TRBJ2-3	CATSAAGHLTDTQYF	TGTGCCACCAGTGCTGCGGGCCACCTCACAGATACGCAGTATTTT
NA	TRBV4-3	TRBD1	TRBJ2-5	CASSQDSAGGMTQYF	TGCGCCAGCAGCCAAGATTCAGCAGGGGGTATGACCCAGTACTTC
NA	TRBV5-1	NA	TRBJ2-1	CASSSYNEQFF	TGCGCCAGCAGCTCTTACAATGAGCAGTTCTTC
NA	TRBV27	NA	TRBJ2-3	CASSPQGDPQYF	TGTGCCAGCAGTCCCCAAGGGGATCCGCAGTATTTT
NA	TRBV7-2	NA	TRBJ1-1	CASSFQAPGEAFF	TGTGCCAGCAGCTTTCAGGCCCCCGGCGAAGCTTTCTTT
NA	TRBV5-4	TRBD1	TRBJ2-7	CASSLPTGQTSYEQYF	TGTGCCAGCAGCCTACCGACGGGACAGACGTCCTACGAGCAGTACTTC
NA	TRBV15	NA	TRBJ2-3	CATSNWDLDTQYF	TGTGCCACCAGCAATTGGGACTTGGATACGCAGTATTTT
NA	TRBV30	TRBD2	TRBJ2-1	CAWSVLGIAGEEQFF	TGTGCCTGGAGTGTACTAGGAATAGCGGGAGAGGAGCAGTTCTTC
NA	TRBV6-4	TRBD2	TRBJ2-1	CASLTSGRRNEQFF	TGTGCCAGTCTAACTAGCGGGAGACGGAATGAGCAGTTCTTC
NA	TRBV9	TRBD1	TRBJ2-3	CASSAGTGVRDTQYF	TGTGCCAGCAGCGCTGGGACAGGGGTTAGAGATACGCAGTATTTT
NA	TRBV7-2	NA	TRBJ1-2	CASSFGSGGYGYTF	TGTGCCAGCAGCTTTGGCAGCGGTGGATATGGCTACACCTTC
NA	TRBV7-3	NA	TRBJ2-1	CASSYGLSNEQFF	TGTGCCAGCAGCTATGGGCTTTCCAATGAGCAGTTCTTC
NA	TRBV30	NA	TRBJ2-2	CAWSRAGTGELFF	TGTGCCTGGAGCCGGGCAGGCACCGGGGAGCTGTTTTTT
medium-sized	TRBV2	TRBD2	TRBJ2-7	CASSESWGGNEQYF	TGTGCCAGCAGTGAATCCTGGGGGGGAAATGAGCAGTACTTC
few	TRBV6-1	NA	TRBJ1-5	CASSELGIANQPQHF	TGTGCCAGCAGTGAGTTGGGAATAGCGAATCAGCCCCAGCATTTT
NA	TRBV12-5	TRBD1	TRBJ2-1	CASGPGQGHNEQFF	TGTGCTAGTGGGCCGGGACAGGGACACAATGAGCAGTTCTTC
few	TRBV11-3	TRBD2	TRBJ2-7	CASSGAGVVDEQYF	TGTGCCAGCAGCGGAGCGGGAGTCGTCGACGAGCAGTACTTC
NA	TRBV4-2	NA	TRBJ2-5	CASSPREMRETQYF	TGTGCCAGCAGCCCCAGGGAGATGAGGGAGACCCAGTACTTC
NA	TRBV10-2	TRBD2	TRBJ2-3	CAIRGGLSTDTQYF	TGCGCCATCCGGGGGGGTCTCAGCACAGATACGCAGTATTTT
NA	TRBV4-1	NA	TRBJ2-7	CASSQDWGSLGAYSYEQYF	TGCGCCAGCAGCCAAGATTGGGGGTCGTTGGGAGCTTACTCCTACGAGCAGTACTTC
once	TRBV6-5	NA	TRBJ2-5	CASKGAETQYF	TGTGCCAGCAAAGGAGCGGAGACCCAGTACTTC
NA	TRBV24-1	NA	TRBJ2-1	CATSDYKLEQFF	TGTGCCACCAGTGATTATAAACTTGAGCAGTTCTTC
NA	TRBV25-1	NA	TRBJ1-4	CASRKRTNEKLFF	TGTGCCAGCAGGAAGAGGACTAATGAAAAACTGTTTTTT
once	TRBV30	TRBD1	TRBJ2-1	CARTRQGADEQFF	TGTGCCCGCACTAGACAGGGGGCTGACGAGCAGTTCTTC
NA	TRBV9	NA	TRBJ2-5	CASSVDQAQETQYF	TGTGCCAGCAGCGTAGATCAGGCCCAAGAGACCCAGTACTTC
once	TRBV5-1	TRBD1	TRBJ2-1	CASSLVIGQGSEQFF	TGCGCCAGCAGCTTGGTCATAGGACAGGGGAGTGAGCAGTTCTTC
once	TRBV11-1	TRBD1	TRBJ2-1	CASRGQGFYNEQFF	TGTGCCAGCAGGGGACAGGGTTTCTACAATGAGCAGTTCTTC
NA	TRBV19	TRBD1	TRBJ1-2	CASDAGTAHYGYTF	TGTGCCAGTGATGCAGGGACAGCTCATTATGGCTACACCTTC